The 9 T cell receptor beta chains below all came from one sample that was sequenced in a study of control samples from healthy donors and cancer patients. The protocol was immunoSEQ multiplex PCR, while the TCRdb copy is restricted to in-frame clones and leaves out a portion. The sample has around 110,000 clones; nearly 95% are singletons. Source material: blood. All receptors come from a man aged 30 to 39 in good health.

The DNA of the CDR3 is TGTGCCAGCAGCTTAGGCCGGGGGACGTCTTACGAGCAGTACTTC. This translates into CASSLGRGTSYEQYF. V and J are TRBV11-2 and TRBJ2-7, with D perhaps matching TRBD2 (6 bases). Germline lookup yields CDR1 SGHAT and CDR2 FQNNGV. This CDR3 contains 15 residues. Trimming removed 1 base at V and 4 bases at J, with 14 bases between.

This chain joins TRBV19 and TRBJ1-2; possibly TRBD1 for D (5 bases). CDR1 is LNHDA, CDR2 SQIVND, per germline (reference sequence). The CDR3 loop spans 13 amino acids. V lost 5 bases to trimming and J lost 8 bases, with 15 bases between them. The CDR3 DNA is TGTGCCAGTAGTCCGCTAGGGACCTCGGGCTACACCTTC. Its translation is CASSPLGTSGYTF.

The V gene is TRBV10-3, the J gene TRBJ1-5; TRBD1 is a possible D gene (6 bases). The CDR3 has 18 amino acids. The V end lost 2 bases, the J end lost 0 bases, and 17 bases lay between the germline ends. The germline gives CDR1 ENHRY, CDR2 SYGVKD. The DNA of the CDR3 is TGTGCCATCAGTGAGAGATCCAGGGGAGCGTATAGCAATCAGCCCCAGCATTTT. Protein product: CAISERSRGAYSNQPQHF.

The chain has TRBV19 and TRBJ1-2; TRBD1 aligns across 7 bases. The germline CDR1 and CDR2 sequences are LNHDA and SQIVND (reference sequence). The CDR3 covers 15 residues. Trimming at V came to 2 bases and at J to 10 bases, leaving 13 bases not matched to a gene. The CDR3 coding sequence is TGTGCCAGTAGTATACCAGGAGGGGGCCCTCCTGACTACACCTTC. It encodes CASSIPGGGPPDYTF.

The rearrangement uses TRBV19 and TRBJ1-3; unclear D gene. This CDR3 is built from 14 residues. Germline values: CDR1 LNHDA, CDR2 SQIVND (reference sequence). V lost 3 bases, J lost 2 bases, and 8 bases lay in between. CDR3 sequence: CASSIQGTGNTIYF. Here the CDR3 DNA reads TGTGCCAGTAGTATTCAAGGAACTGGAAACACCATATATTTT.

In DNA form, the CDR3 reads TGTGCCAGTACCCCGGGACAGGGTAACTATGGCTACACCTTC. Amino acids: CASTPGQGNYGYTF. This chain links TRBV19 with TRBJ1-2; TRBD1 matches 9 bases. The CDR3 runs to 14 residues. Unmatched junction bases numbered 4, after V lost 7 bases and J lost 1 base. Germline V gene sequence: CDR1 LNHDA, CDR2 SQIVND (reference sequence).

V usage is TRBV6-6 and J usage is TRBJ1-1; D is undetermined. V was clipped by 5 bases and J by 7 bases, with 14 bases between them. Per the germline V gene, CDR1 is MNHNY and CDR2 is SVGAGI (reference sequence). The CDR3 has 13 amino acids. CDR3 amino acids: CASSPTSSSEAFF. The CDR3, as DNA: TGTGCCAGCAGTCCGACCAGCTCCAGTGAAGCTTTCTTT.

This rearrangement joins TRBV3-1 (or the pseudogene TRBV3-2) to TRBJ1-4, with a tentative D call TRBD1 (5 bases). The CDR3 sequence is 14 residues long. CDR1 and CDR2 (germline): LGHDT, YNNKEL (reference sequence). V was cut by 2 bases and J by 8 bases, with 12 bases left in between. In nucleotides, the CDR3 is TGTGCCAGCAGCCAACGGGGGGGAGAAGAAAAACTGTTTTTT. Amino acids: CASSQRGGEEKLFF.

The chain has TRBV9 and TRBJ1-1; D gene ambiguous. Trimming cost V 1 base and J 8 bases, with 9 bases left between them. Germline V gene lookup returns CDR1 SGDLS and CDR2 YYNGEE. CDR3 size: 12 residues. The CDR3: CASSVSGAEAFF. CDR3 nucleotide sequence: TGTGCCAGCAGCGTATCCGGAGCGGAAGCTTTCTTT.